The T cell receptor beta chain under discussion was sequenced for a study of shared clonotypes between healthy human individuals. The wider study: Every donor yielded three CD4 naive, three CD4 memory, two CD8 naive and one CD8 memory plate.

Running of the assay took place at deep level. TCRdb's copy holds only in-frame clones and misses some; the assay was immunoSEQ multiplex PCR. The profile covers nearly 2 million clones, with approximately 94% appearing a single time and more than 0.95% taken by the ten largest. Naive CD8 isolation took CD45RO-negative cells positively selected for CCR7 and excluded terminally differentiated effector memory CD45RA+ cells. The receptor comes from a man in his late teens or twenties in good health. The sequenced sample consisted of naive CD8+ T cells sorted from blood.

This chain's CDR3 is CALMRTGTNEQFF. Here the CDR3 DNA reads TGTGCCCTTATGAGGACAGGGACCAATGAGCAGTTCTTC. This sequence joins TRBV2 and TRBJ2-1; 8 bases are a match to TRBD1. Germline V gives CDR1 SNHLY, CDR2 FYNNEI. V lost 11 bases, J lost 6 bases, and 9 bases stayed unmatched. The CDR3 sequence is 13 residues long.